This TCR beta chain was sequenced in a study of T cells in Graves' hyperthyroidism and ophthalmopathy. This clonotype occurred many times. TCR beta CDR3 sequences were amplified from RNA transcripts. The HTBI primer set drove a first-round RT-PCR of the TCR CDR3. TCRdb used MiXCR to reprocess the multiplex PCR reads, holding one entry per CDR3 protein. The data show fewer than 650,000 distinct CDR3 sequences, under 15% seen once. The CDR3 contains 15 residues. The ends were cut back, 0 bases at V and 3 bases at J, with 12 bases in the middle. In germline, CDR1 is SQVTM, CDR2 ANQGSEA. This chain links TRBV29-1 with TRBJ1-3, with D unresolved. Sequences were obtained from blood. This TCR was sampled from a woman aged 40-49 years with Graves' ophthalmopathy. The CDR3 region has the DNA TGCAGCGTTGAAGATCGATCCGGGGTTGGAAACACCATATATTTT. Translation gives CSVEDRSGVGNTIYF.